This TCR beta chain was profiled in a study of T-cell memory formation after mild COVID-19. Trimming took 5 bases from V and 2 from J; bases not matched to a gene: 5. CDR1 and CDR2 from the germline V gene are SEHNR and FQNEAQ (reference sequence). The CDR3 spans 15 residues. Concerning this clonotype: Its antigen is not identified.

General study results and limits: Within pre-infection memory, some responding clones were found, suggesting cross-reactive memory joined. Contracting CD4+ clones were located mainly in CM and EM, and CD8+ clones in EMRA. Specificity for SARS-CoV-2 was not confirmed among the second-wave clones peaking on day 37.

TCR alpha and TCR beta cDNA libraries with sample barcodes and UMIs came from 5'RACE using constant-segment primers. In TCRdb, the 5' RACE reads were re-called with MiXCR into one record per CDR3 protein. Among over 130,000 distinct CDR3 sequences listed, around 14% were seen once. Sequenced material: PBMCs or a T cell subset sorted from them (not recorded which). This TCR derives from an adult woman who had mild COVID-19 (a few samples of this study predate the infection). Cell type and time point are not known. V is TRBV7-9 and J is TRBJ2-7; 11 positions agree with TRBD2. The CDR3 DNA reads TGTGCCAGCAGCCGTCCGACTAGCGGGGCCTACGAGCAGTACTTC. Its protein product is CASSRPTSGAYEQYF.